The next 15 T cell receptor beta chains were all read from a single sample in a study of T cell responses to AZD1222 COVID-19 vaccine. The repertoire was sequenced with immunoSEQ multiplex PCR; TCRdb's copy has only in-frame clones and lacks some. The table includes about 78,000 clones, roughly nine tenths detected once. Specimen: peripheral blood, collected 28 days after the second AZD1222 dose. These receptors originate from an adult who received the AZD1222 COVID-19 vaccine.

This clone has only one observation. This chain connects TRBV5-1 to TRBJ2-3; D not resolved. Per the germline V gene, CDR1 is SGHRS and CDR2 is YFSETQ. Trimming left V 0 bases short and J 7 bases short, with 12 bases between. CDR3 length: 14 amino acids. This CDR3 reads CASSLGSNENTQYF. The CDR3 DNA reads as TGCGCCAGCAGCTTGGGTAGTAATGAAAATACGCAGTATTTT.

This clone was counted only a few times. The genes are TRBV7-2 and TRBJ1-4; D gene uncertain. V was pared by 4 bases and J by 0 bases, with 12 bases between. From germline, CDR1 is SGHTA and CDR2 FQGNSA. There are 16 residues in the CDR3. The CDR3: CASSSDPYTTNEKLFF. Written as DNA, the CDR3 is TGTGCCAGCAGCTCAGACCCCTATACAACTAATGAAAAACTGTTTTTT.

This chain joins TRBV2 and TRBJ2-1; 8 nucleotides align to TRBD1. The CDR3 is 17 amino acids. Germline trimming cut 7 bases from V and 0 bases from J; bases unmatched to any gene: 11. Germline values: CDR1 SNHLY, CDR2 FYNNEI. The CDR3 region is CASIRDRGPSSYNEQFF. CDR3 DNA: TGTGCCAGCATCCGAGACAGGGGCCCTAGCTCCTACAATGAGCAGTTCTTC.

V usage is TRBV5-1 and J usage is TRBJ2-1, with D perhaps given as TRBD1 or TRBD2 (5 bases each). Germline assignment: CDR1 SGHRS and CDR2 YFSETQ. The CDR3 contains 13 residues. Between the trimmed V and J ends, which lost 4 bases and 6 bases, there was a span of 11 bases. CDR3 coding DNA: TGCGCCAGCAGCCTGGGGGATAGCAATGAGCAGTTCTTC. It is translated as CASSLGDSNEQFF. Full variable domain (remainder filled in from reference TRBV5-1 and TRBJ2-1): KAGVTQTPRYLIKTRGQQVTLSCSPISGHRSVSWYQQTPGQGLQFLFEYFSETQRNKGNFPGRFSGRQFSNSRSEMNVSTLELGDSALYLCASSLGDSNEQFFGPGTRLTVL.

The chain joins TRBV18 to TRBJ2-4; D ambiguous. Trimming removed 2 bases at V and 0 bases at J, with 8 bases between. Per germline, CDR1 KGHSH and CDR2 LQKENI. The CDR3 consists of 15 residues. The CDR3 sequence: CASSPASLAKNIQYF. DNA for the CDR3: TGTGCCAGCTCACCAGCCTCCTTAGCCAAAAACATTCAGTACTTC.

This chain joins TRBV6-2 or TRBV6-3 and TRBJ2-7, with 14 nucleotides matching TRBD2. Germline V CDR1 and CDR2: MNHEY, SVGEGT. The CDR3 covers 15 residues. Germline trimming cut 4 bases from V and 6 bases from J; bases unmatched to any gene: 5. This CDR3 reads CASSLTSGGAVEQYF. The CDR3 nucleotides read TGTGCCAGCAGTTTGACTAGCGGGGGGGCCGTCGAGCAGTACTTC.

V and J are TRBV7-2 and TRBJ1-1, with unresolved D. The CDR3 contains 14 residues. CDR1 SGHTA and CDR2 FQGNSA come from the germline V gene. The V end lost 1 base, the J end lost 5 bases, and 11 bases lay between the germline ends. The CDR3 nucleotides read TGTGCCAGCAGCTTAGATGGGGATGGAACTGAAGCTTTCTTT. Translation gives CASSLDGDGTEAFF.

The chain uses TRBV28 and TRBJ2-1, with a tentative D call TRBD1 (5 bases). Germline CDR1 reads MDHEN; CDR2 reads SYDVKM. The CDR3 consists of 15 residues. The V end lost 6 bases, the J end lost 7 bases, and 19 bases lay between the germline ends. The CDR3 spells CASSKLYQYRNEQFF. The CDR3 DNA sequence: TGTGCCAGCAGCAAACTCTATCAGTACAGGAATGAGCAGTTCTTC.

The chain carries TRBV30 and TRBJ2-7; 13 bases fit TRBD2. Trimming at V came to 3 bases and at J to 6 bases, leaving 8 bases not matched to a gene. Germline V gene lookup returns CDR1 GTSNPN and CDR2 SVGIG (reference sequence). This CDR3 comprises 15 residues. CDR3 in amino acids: CAWSLGTSGVSEQYF. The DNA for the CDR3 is TGTGCCTGGAGCCTCGGGACTAGCGGGGTGAGCGAGCAGTACTTC. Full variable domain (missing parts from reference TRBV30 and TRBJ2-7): SQTIHQWPATLVQPVGSPLSLECTVEGTSNPNLYWYRQAAGRGLQLLFYSVGIGQISSEVPQNLSASRPQDRQFILSSKKLLLSDSGFYLCAWSLGTSGVSEQYFGPGTRLTVT.

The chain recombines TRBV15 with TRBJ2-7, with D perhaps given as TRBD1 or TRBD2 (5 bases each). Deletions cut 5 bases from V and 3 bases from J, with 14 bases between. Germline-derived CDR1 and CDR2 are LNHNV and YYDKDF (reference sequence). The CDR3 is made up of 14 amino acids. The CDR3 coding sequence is TGTGCCACCAGCCCGGGGCAGGCCAGCTACGAGCAGTACTTC. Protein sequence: CATSPGQASYEQYF.

CDR3 sequence reads: CASTGTREYEQFF. The CDR3 DNA reads TGTGCCAGCACCGGGACGAGGGAGTATGAGCAGTTCTTC. The chain joins TRBV28 to TRBJ2-1; D may match TRBD1 or TRBD2 (5 bases each). This CDR3 has 13 amino acids. Germline CDR1 and CDR2: MDHEN and SYDVKM. V shed 7 bases and J shed 8 bases, with 15 bases lying between them.

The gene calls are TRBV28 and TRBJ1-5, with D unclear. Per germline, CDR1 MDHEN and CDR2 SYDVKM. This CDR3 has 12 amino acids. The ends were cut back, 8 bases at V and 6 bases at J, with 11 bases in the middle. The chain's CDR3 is CASRIGSQPQHF. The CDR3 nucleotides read TGTGCCAGCCGGATCGGGAGTCAGCCCCAGCATTTT. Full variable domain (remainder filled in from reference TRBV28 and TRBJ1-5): DVKVTQSSRYLVKRTGEKVFLECVQDMDHENMFWYRQDPGLGLRLIYFSYDVKMKEKGDIPEGYSVSREKKERFSLILESASTNQTSMYLCASRIGSQPQHFGDGTRLSIL.

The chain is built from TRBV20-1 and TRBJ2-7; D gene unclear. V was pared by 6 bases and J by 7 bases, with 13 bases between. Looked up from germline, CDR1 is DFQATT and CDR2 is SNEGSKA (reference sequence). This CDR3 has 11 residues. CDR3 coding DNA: TGCAGTGCCCTTCGGAGTAGGGAGCAGTACTTC. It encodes CSALRSREQYF.

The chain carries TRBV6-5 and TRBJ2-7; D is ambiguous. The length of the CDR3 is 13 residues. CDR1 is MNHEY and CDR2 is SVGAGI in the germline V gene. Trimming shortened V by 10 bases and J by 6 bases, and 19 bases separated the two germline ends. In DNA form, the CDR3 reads TGTGCCACCCATTTGGGTCTGGTGGCCGAGCAGTACTTC. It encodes CATHLGLVAEQYF.

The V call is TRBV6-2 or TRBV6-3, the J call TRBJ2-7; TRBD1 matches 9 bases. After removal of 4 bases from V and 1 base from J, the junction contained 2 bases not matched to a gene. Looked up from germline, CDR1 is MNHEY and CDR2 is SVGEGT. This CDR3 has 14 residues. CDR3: CASSFGQGSYEQYF. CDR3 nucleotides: TGTGCCAGCAGTTTCGGACAGGGGTCCTACGAGCAGTACTTC.